Listed below are T cell receptor beta chains from one sample, sequenced in a study of blood T cell repertoires in COVID-19. Libraries were prepared by immunoSEQ multiplex PCR; TCRdb keeps only in-frame clonotypes and omits some of them. This table has about 140,000 clones, 79% appearing once. Sequencing input: peripheral blood. The source is a man between 60 and 70 years old with acute or convalescent COVID-19. The CDR3 runs from the conserved cysteine through the conserved F or W. D genes are given only for firm matches. Size values are once, few and many counts, or a class for expanded clones, and some rows have none.

size	D	V	J	length	DNA	CDR3
NA	NA	TRBV7-6	TRBJ2-1	13	TGTGCCAGCGGGGCAGGGTCCTACAATGAGCAGTTCTTC	CASGAGSYNEQFF
NA	NA	TRBV7-8	TRBJ1-5	17	TGTGCCAGCAGCTTTAATGGCGGGGCGTATAGCAATCAGCCCCAGCATTTT	CASSFNGGAYSNQPQHF
NA	TRBD2	TRBV5-6	TRBJ2-2	15	TGTGCCAGCAGCCCACTAGCGGGAGATACCGGGGAGCTGTTTTTT	CASSPLAGDTGELFF
NA	NA	TRBV3-1/TRBV3-2	TRBJ2-3	12	TGTGCCAGCAGCCAAGACGAGAAGACGCAGTATTTT	CASSQDEKTQYF
NA	TRBD1	TRBV28	TRBJ1-5	17	TGTGCCAGCACCATACCCGGAGCGGACAGGGTTGATCAGCCCCAGCATTTT	CASTIPGADRVDQPQHF
few	TRBD2	TRBV18	TRBJ2-3	16	TGTGCCAGCTCACCGGCAGGACTAGCGGCCCCAGATACGCAGTATTTT	CASSPAGLAAPDTQYF
once	NA	TRBV30	TRBJ2-3	14	TGTGCCTGGAGGCAGGAGGCCCTCACAGATACGCAGTATTTT	CAWRQEALTDTQYF
NA	NA	TRBV9	TRBJ2-7	16	TGTGCCAGCAGCGTAGACGTGGGGGGGGCAACCTACGAGCAGTACTTC	CASSVDVGGATYEQYF
NA	TRBD1	TRBV5-1	TRBJ2-7	14	TGCGCCAGCAGCTCGGGACAGGGGTACCACGAGCAGTACTTC	CASSSGQGYHEQYF
NA	TRBD2	TRBV6-5	TRBJ2-1	15	TGTGCCAGCAGTACCGGGACTAGCGGGTCCAATGAGCAGTTCTTC	CASSTGTSGSNEQFF
NA	NA	TRBV30	TRBJ1-1	16	TGTGCCTGGAGTGTGGACAGTCCCCTTCTGAACACTGAAGCTTTCTTT	CAWSVDSPLLNTEAFF
once	TRBD1	TRBV2	TRBJ1-1	11	TGTGCCAGCAGGGGGACAGGTGAAGCTTTCTTT	CASRGTGEAFF
NA	NA	TRBV5-1	TRBJ2-7	14	TGCGCCAGCAGCTTGACAGGGATCCCGTACGAGCAGTACTTC	CASSLTGIPYEQYF
NA	NA	TRBV27	TRBJ2-3	15	TGTGCCAGCAGTTTAACGGGAGCGCACACAGATACGCAGTATTTT	CASSLTGAHTDTQYF
NA	TRBD2	TRBV10-3	TRBJ2-1	13	TGTGCCATCGGTGAGCGGGAGTTTAATGAGCAGTTCTTC	CAIGEREFNEQFF
NA	NA	TRBV5-4	TRBJ2-3	13	TGTGCCAGCACCAAGGGGCGCATGGATACGCAGTATTTT	CASTKGRMDTQYF
NA	NA	TRBV2	TRBJ2-5	13	TGTGCCAGCAGTTGGGACTCTCAAGAGACCCAGTACTTC	CASSWDSQETQYF
few	NA	TRBV4-2	TRBJ2-5	13	TGTGCCAGCAGCCAAGAAAACGCGGAGACCCAGTACTTC	CASSQENAETQYF
NA	TRBD2	TRBV7-9	TRBJ2-1	15	TGTGCCAGCAGCTTACGGGCTAGCGGGAGTCCTGAGCAGTTCTTC	CASSLRASGSPEQFF
NA	TRBD1	TRBV6-6	TRBJ1-5	15	TGTGCCAGCAGTTTTACAGGGGTGGGCAATCAGCCCCAGCATTTT	CASSFTGVGNQPQHF
NA	TRBD1	TRBV28	TRBJ1-1	16	TGTGCCAGCAGCTCTTCGCCCGGGACAGGGATCCTGGGGGCTTTCTTT	CASSSSPGTGILGAFF
NA	TRBD2	TRBV19	TRBJ2-5	17	TGTGCCAGTAGCCGACTAGCGGGAGGGCTTGGGCAAGAGACCCAGTACTTC	CASSRLAGGLGQETQYF
NA	TRBD2	TRBV11-3	TRBJ2-1	17	TGTGCCAGCAGCTTAAGGACTAGCGGTTATCCCTCCAATGAGCAGTTCTTC	CASSLRTSGYPSNEQFF
NA	NA	TRBV9	TRBJ1-2	13	TGTGCCAGCAGCGAAAGACAGTACTATGGCTACACCTTC	CASSERQYYGYTF
NA	TRBD1	TRBV23-1	TRBJ1-1	15	TGCGCCAGCAGTCAATCCGGGACAGGGATCTCTGAAGCTTTCTTT	CASSQSGTGISEAFF
NA	TRBD1	TRBV5-6	TRBJ2-5	17	TGTGCCAGCAGCGCCTTAGGGAATGGACAGGGGGACGAGACCCAGTACTTC	CASSALGNGQGDETQYF
few	NA	TRBV7-8	TRBJ2-5	11	TGTGCCAGCAGCCGGAAGGGGGACCAGTACTTC	CASSRKGDQYF
NA	NA	TRBV19	TRBJ1-1	15	TGTGCCAGTAGTTTTGGAGCGAATATGAACACTGAAGCTTTCTTT	CASSFGANMNTEAFF
NA	NA	TRBV6-2/TRBV6-3	TRBJ1-1	15	TGTGCCAGCAGTCCCACCGGGACACTGAACACTGAAGCTTTCTTT	CASSPTGTLNTEAFF
NA	NA	TRBV29-1	TRBJ1-6	13	TGCAGCGTTGAAGATGGGCCAGGGACACCCCTCCACTTT	CSVEDGPGTPLHF
NA	NA	TRBV5-6	TRBJ2-2	14	TGTGCCAGCAGCTTGGCCCAGGGGACCGGGGAGCTGTTTTTT	CASSLAQGTGELFF
NA	TRBD2	TRBV11-2	TRBJ2-1	16	TGTGCCAGCAGCCGCGAGAGAGCGGGACTCCCCAATGAGCAGTTCTTC	CASSRERAGLPNEQFF
NA	TRBD2	TRBV9	TRBJ2-7	15	TGTGCCAGCAGCGTAGTCGGGGGAGGGCCGGGCGAGCAGTACTTC	CASSVVGGGPGEQYF
NA	TRBD1	TRBV20-1	TRBJ2-7	13	TGCAGTGCTAGTGCCGGGACAGGGTCAATGCAGTACTTC	CSASAGTGSMQYF
NA	NA	TRBV5-6	TRBJ2-7	15	TGTGCCAGCAGCCATTTTGGGGCACAGGGTGGGGAGCAGTACTTC	CASSHFGAQGGEQYF
NA	NA	TRBV18	TRBJ1-2	15	TGTGCCAGCTCACCTGGATACGGGCAGGGTATTGGCTACACCTTC	CASSPGYGQGIGYTF
once	NA	TRBV14	TRBJ2-5	13	TGTGCCAGCAGCCCGACAATTCTGGAGACCCAGTACTTC	CASSPTILETQYF
NA	NA	TRBV7-2	TRBJ2-2	15	TGTGCCAGCAGCTTGCAGGGGATGAAAACCGGGGAGCTGTTTTTT	CASSLQGMKTGELFF
once	NA	TRBV4-3	TRBJ1-6	14	TGCGCCAGCAGCCAACTCCGGGGGTTGTCACCCCTCCACTTT	CASSQLRGLSPLHF
few	NA	TRBV9	TRBJ2-7	15	TGTGCCAGCAGCGTAGACGGGGTAGGTAGGGATACGCAGTACTTC	CASSVDGVGRDTQYF
NA	TRBD1	TRBV4-3	TRBJ1-1	13	TGCGCCAGCAGCCAGACAGGGGTCACTGAAGCTTTCTTT	CASSQTGVTEAFF
NA	TRBD1	TRBV5-1	TRBJ1-1	15	TGCGCCAGCAGCTTGGAGGGGGCCGGTGACACTGAAGCTTTCTTT	CASSLEGAGDTEAFF
NA	TRBD1	TRBV2	TRBJ1-5	17	TGTGCCAGCAGTCGGGAGGGGGGACAGTATAGCAATCAGCCCCAGCATTTT	CASSREGGQYSNQPQHF
NA	NA	TRBV28	TRBJ2-5	13	TGTGCCACCCGGATCAGGGGTGGGGAGACCCAGTACTTC	CATRIRGGETQYF
NA	TRBD1	TRBV29-1	TRBJ2-3	13	TGCAGCGCTCACAGGGGACGGGGAGATACGCAGTATTTT	CSAHRGRGDTQYF
NA	NA	TRBV28	TRBJ1-6	15	TGTGCCAGCAGTCCCCCCAGGGGCCCGAATTCACCCCTCCACTTT	CASSPPRGPNSPLHF
few	NA	TRBV3-1/TRBV3-2	TRBJ2-7	13	TGTGCCAGCAGCTCCTCCCCCGACAGCGAGCAGTACTTC	CASSSSPDSEQYF
few	NA	TRBV24-1	TRBJ1-2	11	TGTGCCACCAGTGGAAGGGGAGGCTACACCTTC	CATSGRGGYTF